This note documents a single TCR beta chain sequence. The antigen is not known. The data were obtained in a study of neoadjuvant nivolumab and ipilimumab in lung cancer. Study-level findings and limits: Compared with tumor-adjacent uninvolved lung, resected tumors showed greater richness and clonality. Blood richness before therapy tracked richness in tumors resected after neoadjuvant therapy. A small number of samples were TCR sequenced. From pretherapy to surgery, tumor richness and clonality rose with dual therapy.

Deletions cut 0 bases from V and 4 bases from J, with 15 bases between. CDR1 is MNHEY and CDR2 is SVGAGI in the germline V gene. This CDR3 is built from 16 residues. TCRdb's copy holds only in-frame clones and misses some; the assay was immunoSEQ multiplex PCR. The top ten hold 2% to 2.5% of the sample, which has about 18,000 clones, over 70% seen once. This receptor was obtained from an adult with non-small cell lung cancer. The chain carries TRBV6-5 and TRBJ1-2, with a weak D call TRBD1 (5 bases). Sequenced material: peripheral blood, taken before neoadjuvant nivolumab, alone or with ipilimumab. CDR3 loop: CASSYSGTTFLYGYTF. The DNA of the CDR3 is TGTGCCAGCAGTTACTCCGGGACCACCTTTCTCTATGGCTACACCTTC.